This T cell receptor (beta chain) was captured by sequencing in a study of technical replicates of blood from a few donors. The table came from immunoSEQ multiplex PCR; TCRdb's copy has only in-frame clones and leaves some out. The data contain about 83,000 clones, more than 80% of them singletons. Trimming cost V 8 bases and J 2 bases, with 19 bases left between them. This CDR3 comprises 16 residues. Germline assignment: CDR1 SGHRS and CDR2 YFSETQ. Sequencing used T cells isolated from PBMCs. V usage is TRBV5-1 and J usage is TRBJ2-2, with a possible D match to TRBD2 (6 bases). The sequence came from a human donor in good health. For the CDR3, the DNA is TGCGCCAGTACCCTCGGGAGACAGCCTAACACCGGGGAGCTGTTTTTT. Translating it yields CASTLGRQPNTGELFF.